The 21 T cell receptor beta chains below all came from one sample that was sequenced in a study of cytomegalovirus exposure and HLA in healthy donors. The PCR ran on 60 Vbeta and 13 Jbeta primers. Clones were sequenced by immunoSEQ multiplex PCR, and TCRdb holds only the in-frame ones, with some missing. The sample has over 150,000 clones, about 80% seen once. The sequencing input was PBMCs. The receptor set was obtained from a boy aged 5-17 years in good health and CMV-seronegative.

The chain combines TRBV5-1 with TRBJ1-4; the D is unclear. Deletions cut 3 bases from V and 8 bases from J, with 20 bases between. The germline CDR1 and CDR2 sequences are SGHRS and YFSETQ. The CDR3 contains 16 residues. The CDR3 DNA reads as TGCGCCAGCAGCTGGGGTTCCGGGGATTTAAACGAAAAACTGTTTTTT. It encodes CASSWGSGDLNEKLFF.

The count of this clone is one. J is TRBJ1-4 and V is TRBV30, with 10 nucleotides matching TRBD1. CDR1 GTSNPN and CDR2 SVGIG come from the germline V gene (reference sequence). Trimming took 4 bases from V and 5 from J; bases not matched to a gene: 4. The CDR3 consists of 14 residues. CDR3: CAWMRDRGNEKLFF. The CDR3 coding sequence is TGTGCCTGGATGCGGGACAGGGGAAATGAAAAACTGTTTTTT.

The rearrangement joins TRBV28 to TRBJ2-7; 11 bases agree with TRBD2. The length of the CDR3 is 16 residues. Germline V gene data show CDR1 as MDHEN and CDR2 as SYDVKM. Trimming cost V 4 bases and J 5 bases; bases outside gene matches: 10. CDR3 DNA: TGTGCCAGCAGTTCCCTTAGCGGGAGGGCCGGCGACGAGCAGTACTTC. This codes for CASSSLSGRAGDEQYF.

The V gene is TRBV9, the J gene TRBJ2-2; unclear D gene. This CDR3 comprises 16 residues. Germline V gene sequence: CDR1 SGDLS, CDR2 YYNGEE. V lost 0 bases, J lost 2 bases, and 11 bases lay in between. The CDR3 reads CASSVVSRTNTGELFF. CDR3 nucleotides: TGTGCCAGCAGCGTAGTCTCCAGAACAAACACCGGGGAGCTGTTTTTT.

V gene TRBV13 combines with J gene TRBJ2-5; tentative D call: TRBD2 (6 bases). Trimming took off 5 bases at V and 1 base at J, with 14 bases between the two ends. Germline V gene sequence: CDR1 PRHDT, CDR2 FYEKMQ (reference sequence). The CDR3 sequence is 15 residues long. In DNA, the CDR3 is TGTGCCAGCAGCGACTCCATAGCGGCCCAAGAGACCCAGTACTTC. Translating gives CASSDSIAAQETQYF.

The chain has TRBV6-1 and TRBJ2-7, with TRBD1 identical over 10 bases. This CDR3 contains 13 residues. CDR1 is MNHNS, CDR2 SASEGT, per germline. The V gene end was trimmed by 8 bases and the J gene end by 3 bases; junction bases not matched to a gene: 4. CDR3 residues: CASGGQGLYEQYF. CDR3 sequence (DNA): TGTGCCAGCGGGGGACAGGGGCTCTACGAGCAGTACTTC.

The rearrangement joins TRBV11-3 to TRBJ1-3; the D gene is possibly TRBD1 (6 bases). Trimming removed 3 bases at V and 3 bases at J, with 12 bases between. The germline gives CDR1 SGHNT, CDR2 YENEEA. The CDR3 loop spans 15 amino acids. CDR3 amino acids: CASSLEGTLGNTIYF. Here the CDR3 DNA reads TGTGCCAGCAGCTTGGAAGGGACACTTGGAAACACCATATATTTT.

In DNA, the CDR3 is TGTGCCAGCAGCGTATCCTTTGAAGCTTTCTTT. Translation gives CASSVSFEAFF. The V and J genes are TRBV5-5 and TRBJ1-1, with unresolved D. CDR1 and CDR2 from the germline V gene are SGHKS and YYEKEE (reference sequence). This CDR3 has 11 amino acids. The V end was cut by 4 bases, the J end by 7 bases, with 8 bases between.

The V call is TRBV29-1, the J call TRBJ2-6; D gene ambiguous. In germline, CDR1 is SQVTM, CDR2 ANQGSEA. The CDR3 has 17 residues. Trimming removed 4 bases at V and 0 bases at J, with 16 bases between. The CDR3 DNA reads TGCAGCGTTGTGATACAGCCGCCCGGCTCTGGGGCCAACGTCCTGACTTTC. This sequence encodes CSVVIQPPGSGANVLTF.

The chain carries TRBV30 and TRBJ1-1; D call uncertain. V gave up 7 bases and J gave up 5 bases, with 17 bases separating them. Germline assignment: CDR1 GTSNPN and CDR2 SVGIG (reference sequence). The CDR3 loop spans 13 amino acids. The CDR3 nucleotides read TGTGCCTCCCCCATCCGAGGGAATACTGAAGCTTTCTTT. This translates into CASPIRGNTEAFF. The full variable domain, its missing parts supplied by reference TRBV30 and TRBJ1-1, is SQTIHQWPATLVQPVGSPLSLECTVEGTSNPNLYWYRQAAGRGLQLLFYSVGIGQISSEVPQNLSASRPQDRQFILSSKKLLLSDSGFYLCASPIRGNTEAFFGQGTRLTVV.

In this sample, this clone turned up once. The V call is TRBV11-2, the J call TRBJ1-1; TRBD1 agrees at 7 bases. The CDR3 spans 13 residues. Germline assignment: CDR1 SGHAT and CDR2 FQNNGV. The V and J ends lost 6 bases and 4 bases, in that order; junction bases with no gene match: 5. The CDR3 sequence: CASRPTGVTEAFF. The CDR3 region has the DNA TGTGCCAGCAGACCTACAGGGGTCACTGAAGCTTTCTTT.

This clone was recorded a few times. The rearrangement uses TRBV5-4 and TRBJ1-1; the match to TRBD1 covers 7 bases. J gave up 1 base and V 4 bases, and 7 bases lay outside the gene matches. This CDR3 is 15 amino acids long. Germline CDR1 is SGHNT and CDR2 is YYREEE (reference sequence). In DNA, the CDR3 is TGTGCCAGCAGCCCGGAAAGGGACAGGAACACTGAAGCTTTCTTT. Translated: CASSPERDRNTEAFF.

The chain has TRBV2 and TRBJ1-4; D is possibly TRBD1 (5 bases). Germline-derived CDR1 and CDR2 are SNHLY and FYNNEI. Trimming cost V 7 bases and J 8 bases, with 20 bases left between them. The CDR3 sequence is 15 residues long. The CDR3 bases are TGTGCCAGCATTTTCACGACCGGGACTTTGGAAAAACTGTTTTTT. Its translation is CASIFTTGTLEKLFF.

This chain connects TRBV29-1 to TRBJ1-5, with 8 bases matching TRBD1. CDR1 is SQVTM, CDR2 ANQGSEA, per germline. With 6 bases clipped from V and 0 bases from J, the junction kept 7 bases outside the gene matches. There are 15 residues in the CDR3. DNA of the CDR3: TGCAGCGTCGGATTTACAGGGGGTAGCAATCAGCCCCAGCATTTT. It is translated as CSVGFTGGSNQPQHF.

This chain's CDR3 is CASGTASGEWTGELFF. Here the CDR3 DNA reads TGTGCTAGTGGCACCGCTAGCGGGGAGTGGACCGGGGAGCTGTTTTTT. The V call is TRBV12-5, the J call TRBJ2-2; 9 bases map to TRBD2. V was pared by 6 bases and J by 5 bases, with 10 bases of the junction left unmatched. The CDR3 spans 16 residues. Looked up from germline, CDR1 is LGHNT and CDR2 is FRNRAP.

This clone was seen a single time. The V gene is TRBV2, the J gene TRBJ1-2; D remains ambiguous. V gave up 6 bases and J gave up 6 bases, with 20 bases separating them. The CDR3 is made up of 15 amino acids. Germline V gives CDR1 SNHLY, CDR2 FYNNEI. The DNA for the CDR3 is TGTGCCAGCAGCCAAAATCCGGGTTCTAGAGATGGCTACACCTTC. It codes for CASSQNPGSRDGYTF.

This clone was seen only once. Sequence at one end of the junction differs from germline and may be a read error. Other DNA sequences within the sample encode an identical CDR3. This CDR3 is CSVGDRGPAGNQPQHF. In DNA form, the CDR3 reads TGCAGCGTTGGGGACAGGGGACCTGCCGGCAACCAGCCCCAGCATTTT. V usage is TRBV29-1 and J usage is TRBJ1-5; 10 nucleotides agree with TRBD1. The CDR3 totals 16 residues. Germline V gene lookup returns CDR1 SQVTM and CDR2 ANQGSEA.

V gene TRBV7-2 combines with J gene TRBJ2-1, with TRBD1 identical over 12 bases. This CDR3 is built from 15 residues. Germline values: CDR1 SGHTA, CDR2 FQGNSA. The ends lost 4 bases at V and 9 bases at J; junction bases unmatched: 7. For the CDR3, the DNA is TGTGCCAGCAGCTCGCAGGGACAGGGGGCTTTTGAGCAGTTCTTC. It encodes CASSSQGQGAFEQFF.

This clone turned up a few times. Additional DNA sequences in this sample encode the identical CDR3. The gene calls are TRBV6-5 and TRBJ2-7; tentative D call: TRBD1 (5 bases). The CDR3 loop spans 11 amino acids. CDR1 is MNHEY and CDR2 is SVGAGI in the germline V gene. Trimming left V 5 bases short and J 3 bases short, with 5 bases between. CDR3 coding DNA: TGTGCCAGCAGTGACAGCTACGAGCAGTACTTC. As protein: CASSDSYEQYF.

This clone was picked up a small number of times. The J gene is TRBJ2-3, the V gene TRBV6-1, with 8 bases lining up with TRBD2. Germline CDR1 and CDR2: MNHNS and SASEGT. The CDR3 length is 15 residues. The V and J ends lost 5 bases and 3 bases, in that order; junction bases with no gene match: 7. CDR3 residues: CASSPITGGTDTQYF. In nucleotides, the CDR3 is TGTGCCAGCAGTCCGATCACGGGGGGGACAGATACGCAGTATTTT.

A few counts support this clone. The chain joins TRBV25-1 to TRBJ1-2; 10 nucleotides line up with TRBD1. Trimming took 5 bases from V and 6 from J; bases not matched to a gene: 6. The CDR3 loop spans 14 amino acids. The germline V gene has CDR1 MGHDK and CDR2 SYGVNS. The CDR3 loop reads CASSPGQGRDGYTF. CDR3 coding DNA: TGTGCCAGCAGTCCGGGACAGGGGCGCGATGGCTACACCTTC.